This T cell receptor beta chain appears in the sequencing data of a study of blood T cell repertoires in COVID-19. Study information: PBMCs, B-cell-depleted T cells, or T cells were the source of the cDNA or gDNA that made up the material.

Looked up from germline, CDR1 is SEHNR and CDR2 is FQNEAQ (reference sequence). The CDR3 is 13 residues long. V was cut by 4 bases and J by 8 bases, with 14 bases left in between. Only a few counts were recorded for this clone. The assay was immunoSEQ multiplex PCR, and TCRdb's table has in-frame clones only and misses some. The sample yields under 150,000 clones, 75% to 90% seen once. The cohort comprised adults aged 18 to 89 years residing in under 30 US areas. In assigning cohorts, the study relied on participant-reported clinical history. This receptor was taken from a woman between 50 and 59 years old who had recovered from COVID-19. The sequencing input was PBMCs or T cells enriched from blood (not recorded which). This chain links TRBV7-9 with TRBJ1-2, with D perhaps TRBD1 (6 bases). The CDR3 protein is CASSSGTRAGYTF. Here the CDR3 DNA reads TGTGCCAGCAGCTCCGGGACAAGGGCCGGCTACACCTTC.